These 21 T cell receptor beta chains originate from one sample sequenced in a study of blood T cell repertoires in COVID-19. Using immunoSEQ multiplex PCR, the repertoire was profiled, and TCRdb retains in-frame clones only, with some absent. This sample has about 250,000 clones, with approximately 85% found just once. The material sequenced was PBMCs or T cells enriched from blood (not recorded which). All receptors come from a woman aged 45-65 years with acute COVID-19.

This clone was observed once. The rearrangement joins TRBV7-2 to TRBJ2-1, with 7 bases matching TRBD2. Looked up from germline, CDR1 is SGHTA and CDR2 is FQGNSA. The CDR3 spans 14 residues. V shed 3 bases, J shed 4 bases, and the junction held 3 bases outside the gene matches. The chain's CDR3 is CASSFGGGYNEQFF. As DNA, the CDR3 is TGTGCCAGCAGCTTCGGCGGGGGTTACAATGAGCAGTTCTTC.

The CDR3 DNA reads as TGTGCCAGCAGCTCGGGAGGTGTCGCCTACGAGCAGTACTTC. It is translated as CASSSGGVAYEQYF. The V call is TRBV7-8, the J call TRBJ2-7; 7 bases are shared with TRBD2. With V trimmed by 4 bases and J by 2 bases, 5 bases remained unmatched. Looked up from germline, CDR1 is SGHVS and CDR2 is FQNEAQ. This CDR3 comprises 14 residues.

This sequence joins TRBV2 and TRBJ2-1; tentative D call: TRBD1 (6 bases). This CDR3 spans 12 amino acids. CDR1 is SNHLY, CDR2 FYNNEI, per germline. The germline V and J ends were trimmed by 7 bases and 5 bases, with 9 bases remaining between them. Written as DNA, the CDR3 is TGTGCCAGCATCGGGACAAACAATGAGCAGTTCTTC. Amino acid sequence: CASIGTNNEQFF. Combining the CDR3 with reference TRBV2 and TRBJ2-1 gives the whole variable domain EPEVTQTPSHQVTQMGQEVILRCVPISNHLYFYWYRQILGQKVEFLVSFYNNEISEKSEIFDDQFSVERPDGSNFTLKIRSTKLEDSAMYFCASIGTNNEQFFGPGTRLTVL.

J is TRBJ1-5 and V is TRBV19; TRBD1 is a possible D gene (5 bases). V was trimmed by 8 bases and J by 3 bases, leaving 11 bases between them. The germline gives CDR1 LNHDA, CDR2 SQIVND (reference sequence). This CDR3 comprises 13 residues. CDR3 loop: CASAMGLNQPQHF. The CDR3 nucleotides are TGTGCCAGTGCCATGGGGCTCAATCAGCCCCAGCATTTT.

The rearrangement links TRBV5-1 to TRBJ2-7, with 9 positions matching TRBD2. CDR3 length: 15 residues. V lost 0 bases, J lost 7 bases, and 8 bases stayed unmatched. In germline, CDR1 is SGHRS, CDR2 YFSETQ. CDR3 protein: CASSLGTSVLVEQYF. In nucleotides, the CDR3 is TGCGCCAGCAGCTTGGGGACTAGCGTTTTGGTTGAGCAGTACTTC. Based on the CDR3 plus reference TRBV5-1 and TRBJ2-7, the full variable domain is KAGVTQTPRYLIKTRGQQVTLSCSPISGHRSVSWYQQTPGQGLQFLFEYFSETQRNKGNFPGRFSGRQFSNSRSEMNVSTLELGDSALYLCASSLGTSVLVEQYFGPGTRLTVT.

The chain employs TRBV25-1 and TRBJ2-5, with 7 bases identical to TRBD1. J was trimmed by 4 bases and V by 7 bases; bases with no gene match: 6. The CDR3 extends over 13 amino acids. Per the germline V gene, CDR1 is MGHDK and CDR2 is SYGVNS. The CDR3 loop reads CASKRTGVETQYF. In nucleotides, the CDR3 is TGTGCCAGCAAAAGGACAGGAGTAGAGACCCAGTACTTC.

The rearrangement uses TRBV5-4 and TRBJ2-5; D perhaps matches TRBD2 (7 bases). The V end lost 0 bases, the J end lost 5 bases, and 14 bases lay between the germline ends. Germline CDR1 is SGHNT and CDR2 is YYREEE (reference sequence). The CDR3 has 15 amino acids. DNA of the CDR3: TGTGCCAGCAGCTTGGAGGGGGGGGGCTTGGAGACCCAGTACTTC. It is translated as CASSLEGGGLETQYF. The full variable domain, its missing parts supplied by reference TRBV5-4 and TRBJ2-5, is ETGVTQSPTHLIKTRGQQVTLRCSSQSGHNTVSWYQQALGQGPQFIFQYYREEENGRGNFPPRFSGLQFPNYSSELNVNALELDDSALYLCASSLEGGGLETQYFGPGTRLLVL.

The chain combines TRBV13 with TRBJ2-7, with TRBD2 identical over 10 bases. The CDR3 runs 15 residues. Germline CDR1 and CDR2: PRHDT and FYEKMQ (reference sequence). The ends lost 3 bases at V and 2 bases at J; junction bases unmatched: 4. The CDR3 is CASSFGSGGTYEQYF. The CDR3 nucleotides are TGTGCCAGCAGCTTTGGTAGCGGGGGGACCTACGAGCAGTACTTC.

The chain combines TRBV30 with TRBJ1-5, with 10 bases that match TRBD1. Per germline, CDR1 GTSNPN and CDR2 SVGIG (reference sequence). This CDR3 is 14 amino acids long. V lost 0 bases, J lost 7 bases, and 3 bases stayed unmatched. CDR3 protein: CAWSVGTGEQPQHF. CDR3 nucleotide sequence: TGTGCCTGGAGTGTAGGGACAGGGGAGCAGCCCCAGCATTTT.

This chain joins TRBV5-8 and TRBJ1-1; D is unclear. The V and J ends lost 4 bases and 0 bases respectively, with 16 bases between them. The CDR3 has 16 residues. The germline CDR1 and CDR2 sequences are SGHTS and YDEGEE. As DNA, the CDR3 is TGTGCCAGCAGCACCCTCGGCCAGGTTTTGAACACTGAAGCTTTCTTT. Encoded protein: CASSTLGQVLNTEAFF.

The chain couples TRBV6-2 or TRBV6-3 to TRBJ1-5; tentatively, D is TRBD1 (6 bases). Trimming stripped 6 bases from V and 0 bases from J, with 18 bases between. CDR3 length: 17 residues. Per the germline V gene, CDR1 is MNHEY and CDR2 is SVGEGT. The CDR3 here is CASSPKWGPVSNQPQHF. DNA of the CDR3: TGTGCCAGCAGCCCTAAATGGGGGCCCGTTAGCAATCAGCCCCAGCATTTT.

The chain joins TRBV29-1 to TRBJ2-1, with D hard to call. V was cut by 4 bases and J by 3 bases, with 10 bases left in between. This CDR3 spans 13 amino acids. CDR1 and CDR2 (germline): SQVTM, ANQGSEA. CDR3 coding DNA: TGCAGCGTTGGCGCGGTGATCTACAATGAGCAGTTCTTC. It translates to CSVGAVIYNEQFF.

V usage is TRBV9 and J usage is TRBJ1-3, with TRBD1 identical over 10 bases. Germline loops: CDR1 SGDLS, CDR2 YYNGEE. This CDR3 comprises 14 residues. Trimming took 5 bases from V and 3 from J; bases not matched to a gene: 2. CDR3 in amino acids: CASRGTGVGNTIYF. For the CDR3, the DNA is TGTGCCAGCAGAGGGACAGGGGTTGGAAACACCATATATTTT.

The CDR3 DNA follows: TGTGCCAGCTCTTCGTCTAGCGGGGGCCCTACTACGCAGTATTTT. It codes for CASSSSSGGPTTQYF. This sequence joins TRBV3-1 (or the pseudogene TRBV3-2) and TRBJ2-3; 10 bases line up with TRBD2. The CDR3 loop spans 15 amino acids. With 8 bases clipped from V and 8 bases from J, the junction kept 13 bases outside the gene matches. Germline loops: CDR1 LGHDT, CDR2 YNNKEL (reference sequence).

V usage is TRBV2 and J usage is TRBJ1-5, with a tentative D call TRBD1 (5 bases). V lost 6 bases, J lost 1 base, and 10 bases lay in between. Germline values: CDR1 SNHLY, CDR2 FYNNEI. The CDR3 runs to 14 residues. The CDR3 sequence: CASSVDRSNQPQHF. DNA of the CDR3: TGTGCCAGCAGCGTCGACAGAAGCAATCAGCCCCAGCATTTT.

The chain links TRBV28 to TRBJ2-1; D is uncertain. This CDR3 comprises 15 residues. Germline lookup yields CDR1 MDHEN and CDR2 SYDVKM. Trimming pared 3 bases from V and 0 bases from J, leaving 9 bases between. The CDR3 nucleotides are TGTGCCAGCAGTTTTAAGCCAAGCTCCTACAATGAGCAGTTCTTC. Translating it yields CASSFKPSSYNEQFF.

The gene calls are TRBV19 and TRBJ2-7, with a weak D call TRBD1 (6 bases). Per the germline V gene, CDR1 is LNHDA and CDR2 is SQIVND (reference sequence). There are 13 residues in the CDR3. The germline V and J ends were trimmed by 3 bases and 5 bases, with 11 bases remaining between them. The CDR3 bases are TGTGCCAGTAGTATGGACAGTATGCACGAGCAGTACTTC. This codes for CASSMDSMHEQYF.

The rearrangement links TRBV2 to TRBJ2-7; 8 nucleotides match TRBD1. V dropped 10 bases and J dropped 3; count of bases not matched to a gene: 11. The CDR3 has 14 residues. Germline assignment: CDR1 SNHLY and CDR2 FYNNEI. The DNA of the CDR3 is TGTGCCAACAAGGAGAGACAGGGGCTCTACGAGCAGTACTTC. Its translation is CANKERQGLYEQYF.

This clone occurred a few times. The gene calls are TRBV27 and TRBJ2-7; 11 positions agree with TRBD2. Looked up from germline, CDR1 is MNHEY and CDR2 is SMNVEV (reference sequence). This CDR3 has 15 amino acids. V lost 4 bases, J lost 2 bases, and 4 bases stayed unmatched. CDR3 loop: CASSSLAGGTYEQYF. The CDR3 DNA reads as TGTGCCAGCAGTTCGCTAGCGGGGGGAACCTACGAGCAGTACTTC.

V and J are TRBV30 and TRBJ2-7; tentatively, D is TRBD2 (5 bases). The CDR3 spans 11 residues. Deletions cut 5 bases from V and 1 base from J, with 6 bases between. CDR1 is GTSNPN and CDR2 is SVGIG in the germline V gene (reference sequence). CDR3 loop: CAWGGSYEQYF. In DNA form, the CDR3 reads TGTGCCTGGGGCGGGTCCTACGAGCAGTACTTC.

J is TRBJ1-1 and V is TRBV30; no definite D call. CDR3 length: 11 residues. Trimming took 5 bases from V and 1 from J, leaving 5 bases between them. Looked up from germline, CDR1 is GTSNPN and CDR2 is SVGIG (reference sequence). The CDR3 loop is CAWDGNTEAFF. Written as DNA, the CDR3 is TGTGCCTGGGACGGGAACACTGAAGCTTTCTTT.